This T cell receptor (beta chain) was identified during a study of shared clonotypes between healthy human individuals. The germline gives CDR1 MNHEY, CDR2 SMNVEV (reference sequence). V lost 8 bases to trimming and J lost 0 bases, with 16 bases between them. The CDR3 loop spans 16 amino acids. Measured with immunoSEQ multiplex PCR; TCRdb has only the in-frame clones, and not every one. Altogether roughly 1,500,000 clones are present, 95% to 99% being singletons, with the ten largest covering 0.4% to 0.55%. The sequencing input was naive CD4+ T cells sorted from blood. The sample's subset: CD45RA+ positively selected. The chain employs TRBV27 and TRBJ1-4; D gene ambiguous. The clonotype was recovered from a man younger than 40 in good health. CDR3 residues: CASRPLALATNEKLFF. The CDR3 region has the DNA TGTGCCAGCCGACCATTGGCTCTTGCAACTAATGAAAAACTGTTTTTT.